This is a list of T cell receptor beta chains from one sample in a study of T-cell reconstitution after alpha-beta-depleted transplantation in children. TCRdb called the PCR reads again in MiXCR, with one record for every CDR3 protein. Of hundreds of thousands of distinct CDR3 sequences listed, roughly a tenth are singletons. Here the sequenced sample was PBMCs, taken before TCRalphabeta/CD19-depleted stem cell transplant. These receptors all stem from a child younger than two with acute myeloid leukemia, due to receive a stem cell transplant. Each CDR3 is given with its conserved first and last residue. The order of the fields is D gene, clone size, V gene, J gene, CDR3 DNA, CDR3 protein. The D gene is left open where the match is weak. Some rows have no size entry. The others give once, few or many, or a class for an expanded clone.

.	few	TRBV6-5	TRBJ1-2	TGTGCCAGCAGTTACAGGAGGGGCTATGGCTACACCTTC	CASSYRRGYGYTF
.	many	TRBV9	TRBJ1-1	TGTGCCAGCAGTCGCCCGTCAGGGGCAGTAACTGAAGCTTTCTTT	CASSRPSGAVTEAFF
TRBD1	many	TRBV5-1	TRBJ1-1	TGCGCCAGCAGCTTGGCGGAGGGGGCAATAGCTTTCTTT	CASSLAEGAIAFF
TRBD2	few	TRBV27	TRBJ2-3	TGTGCCAGCAGGGGGGGACTAGCGGGAGACTCAACAGATACGCAGTATTTT	CASRGGLAGDSTDTQYF
.	many	TRBV20-1	TRBJ1-6	TGCAGTGCTAGAAAATCAGTGAATAATTCACCCCTCCACTTT	CSARKSVNNSPLHF
TRBD1	.	TRBV10-3	TRBJ1-1	TGTGCCATCACCGGGACAGGGCCCACTGAAGCTTTCTTT	CAITGTGPTEAFF
.	many	TRBV6-1	TRBJ2-1	TGTGCCAGCAGTGAAAGGGTAGCTACCTACAATGAGCAGTTCTTC	CASSERVATYNEQFF
.	few	TRBV5-5	TRBJ1-1	TGTGCCAGCAGCTCTCCGACAGGATGGGCTTTCTTT	CASSSPTGWAFF
TRBD2	many	TRBV7-2	TRBJ2-2	TGTGCCAGCAGCCAGACTAGCGGAAACACCGGGGAGCTGTTTTTT	CASSQTSGNTGELFF
TRBD1	few	TRBV5-5	TRBJ2-7	TGTGCCAGCACCCGAGGGACAGGGTATGGGGAGCAGTACTTC	CASTRGTGYGEQYF
.	.	TRBV28	TRBJ1-4	TGTGCCAGCAGTCCCTCACGGACTAATGAAAAACTGTTTTTT	CASSPSRTNEKLFF
.	.	TRBV5-1	TRBJ2-7	TGCGCCAGCAGCACCTCGACCGCAACTGGCCCCTACGAGCAGTACTTC	CASSTSTATGPYEQYF
.	many	TRBV29-1	TRBJ1-4	TGCAGCGTTGGCGTGGGGGGGACTAATGAAAAACTGTTTTTT	CSVGVGGTNEKLFF
TRBD1	few	TRBV20-1	TRBJ2-7	TGCAGTGCCGATATTTGGGACAGGGGAGGGGAGCAGTACTTC	CSADIWDRGGEQYF
.	many	TRBV12-3/TRBV12-4	TRBJ2-1	TGTGCCAGCAGTCAGCTCCCGGGGTCCTCCTACAATGAGCAGTTCTTC	CASSQLPGSSYNEQFF
TRBD2	.	TRBV2	TRBJ2-5	TGTGCCAGCAGTGACGGCTGGCTAGCGGGAGGGCTGTGGGCCCAGTACTTC	CASSDGWLAGGLWAQYF
.	many	TRBV4-1	TRBJ1-3	TGCGCCAGCAGCCATTTCTCGTTGAGGCAGGCCTACTCTGGAAACACCATATATTTT	CASSHFSLRQAYSGNTIYF
.	many	TRBV20-1	TRBJ2-3	TGCAGTGCTTCTCTCTGGGCAGGGGGCACAGATACGCAGTATTTT	CSASLWAGGTDTQYF
.	many	TRBV12-3/TRBV12-4	TRBJ2-2	TGTGCCAGCAGTTTTGTGGGAGAATTTGCCGGGGAGCTGTTTTTT	CASSFVGEFAGELFF
.	many	TRBV5-1	TRBJ1-1	TGCGCCAGCAGCTTGGGGGGGATAAGGGGCACTGAAGCTTTCTTT	CASSLGGIRGTEAFF
.	.	TRBV5-6	TRBJ1-6	TGTGCCGGCAGCTTTTCCCCAGGGAGCTCCTATAATTCACCCCTCCACTTT	CAGSFSPGSSYNSPLHF
.	.	TRBV18	TRBJ1-3	TGTGCCAGCTCACCTCTCGACAGTTTTTCTGGAAACACCATATATTTT	CASSPLDSFSGNTIYF
TRBD2	many	TRBV5-1	TRBJ2-1	TGCGCCAGCAGCTTGGAACCGGGACTAGCGGGAGTAGAGGAGCAGTTCTTC	CASSLEPGLAGVEEQFF
.	.	TRBV5-1	TRBJ1-1	TGCGCCAGCAGCCGCGGGACGGAGAACACTGAAGCTTTCTTT	CASSRGTENTEAFF
TRBD2	.	TRBV29-1	TRBJ2-5	TGCAGCGTTAGAACTAGCGGTGGAGAGACCCAGTACTTC	CSVRTSGGETQYF
.	few	TRBV2	TRBJ1-1	TGTGCCAGCAGTGAAGAGCTGAACACTGAAGCTTTCTTT	CASSEELNTEAFF
.	many	TRBV29-1	TRBJ2-1	TGCAGCGTTGATCGGGGAGACGGGTGGAATGAGCAGTTCTTC	CSVDRGDGWNEQFF
.	.	TRBV7-9	TRBJ2-7	TGTGCCAGCAGCTTAGGGACGAGATTCTACGAGCAGTACTTC	CASSLGTRFYEQYF
.	few	TRBV9	TRBJ2-5	TGTGCCAGCAGCGTAGGTCTGGGGGCGGTTTGGGAGACCCAGTACTTC	CASSVGLGAVWETQYF
TRBD1	.	TRBV5-8	TRBJ1-2	TGTGCCAGCAGCGACCAGGGGGGGCATGGCTACACCTTC	CASSDQGGHGYTF
.	many	TRBV16	TRBJ2-3	TGTGCCAGCAGCCCTTCCCAGCTCTACACAGATACGCAGTATTTT	CASSPSQLYTDTQYF
TRBD1	.	TRBV7-2	TRBJ1-1	TGTGCCAGCAGCTCACCGGACAGGGATAACACTGAAGCTTTCTTT	CASSSPDRDNTEAFF
.	many	TRBV11-2	TRBJ2-7	TGTGCCAGCAGCTTAGAGGCTAGCCTGACCTACGAGCAGTACTTC	CASSLEASLTYEQYF
.	.	TRBV2	TRBJ2-1	TGTGCCAGCAGGGCTTCAGCCTTCAATGAGCAGTTCTTC	CASRASAFNEQFF
.	many	TRBV3-1	TRBJ1-5	TGTGCCAGCAGCCAAGTACCGGGGATTGGCAATCAGCCCCAGCATTTT	CASSQVPGIGNQPQHF
.	.	TRBV20-1	TRBJ2-7	TGCAGTGCTGGACGAGAGGACTGGACTTTCTACGAGCAGTACTTC	CSAGREDWTFYEQYF
TRBD1	many	TRBV5-1	TRBJ1-1	TGCGCCAGCAGCTCACTACAGGGGGATGAAGCTTTCTTT	CASSSLQGDEAFF
.	once	TRBV27	TRBJ2-7	TGTGCCAGCATTTTCGGGAGAGCCTACGAGCAGTACTTC	CASIFGRAYEQYF
.	few	TRBV15	TRBJ1-5	TGTGCCACCAGCAGAGATCCGGATCAGCCCCAGCATTTT	CATSRDPDQPQHF
.	.	TRBV11-2	TRBJ2-7	TGTGCCAGCAGCTTGGATCCGGGACCCAGGTCCTACGAGCAGTACTTC	CASSLDPGPRSYEQYF
.	many	TRBV18	TRBJ2-6	TGTGCCAGCTCACCGTGGCCGGGACTTTCCATCTCTGGGGCCAACGTCCTGACTTTC	CASSPWPGLSISGANVLTF
.	many	TRBV4-3	TRBJ2-7	TGCGCCAGCAGCCAAGAAGGCAGGTCCGGATACGAGCAGTACTTC	CASSQEGRSGYEQYF
.	few	TRBV29-1	TRBJ2-1	TGCAGCGTTTCAGTCCCGGCCTTCAATGAGCAGTTCTTC	CSVSVPAFNEQFF
.	many	TRBV4-1	TRBJ1-1	TGCGCCAGCAGCCAAGAACTAAATATGAACACTGAAGCTTTCTTT	CASSQELNMNTEAFF
.	many	TRBV20-1	TRBJ1-1	TGCAGTGCTAGAGGGTCCAGGGGTTCCACTGAAGCTTTCTTT	CSARGSRGSTEAFF
.	many	TRBV5-4	TRBJ2-3	TGTGCCAGCAGCTTTAGGAGCGGGAGCACAGATACGCAGTATTTT	CASSFRSGSTDTQYF
.	many	TRBV29-1	TRBJ2-7	TGCAGCGTTGATATGGGGGGCTACGAGCAGTACTTC	CSVDMGGYEQYF
TRBD2	many	TRBV5-1	TRBJ2-1	TGCGCCAGCAGCTCCGGGACTAGTAGTATTAATGAGCAGTTCTTC	CASSSGTSSINEQFF
.	many	TRBV21-1	TRBJ2-1	TGTGCCAGCAGCAAACCCTCTGAAGGGGTTAGCGGAACCCACTCCTACAATGAGCAGTTCTTC	CASSKPSEGVSGTHSYNEQFF
TRBD1	many	TRBV24-1	TRBJ2-5	TGTGCCACCTCGGACAGGTCTTACCAAGAGACCCAGTACTTC	CATSDRSYQETQYF
.	.	TRBV7-2	TRBJ1-2	TGTGCCAGCAGCTTAGAAGTCCCAGGGGCTGGCTACACCTTC	CASSLEVPGAGYTF
TRBD1	many	TRBV15	TRBJ2-7	TGTGCCACCAGCAGAGTGGGACAGGGACGCGAGCAGTACTTC	CATSRVGQGREQYF
.	many	TRBV12-3/TRBV12-4	TRBJ2-7	TGTGCCAGCAGTTTACAGGGCTCCTACGAGCAGTACTTC	CASSLQGSYEQYF
.	.	TRBV5-1	TRBJ1-2	TGCGCCAGCAGTCTTGACGCAGCTAACTATGGCTACACCTTC	CASSLDAANYGYTF
TRBD2	many	TRBV12-3/TRBV12-4	TRBJ2-1	TGTGCCAGCAGTTTGCACCGGGCGGGAGCAGGGTCCTACAATGAGCAGTTCTTC	CASSLHRAGAGSYNEQFF
.	many	TRBV6-1	TRBJ1-1	TGTGCCAGCAGTGAAGCGTTGGGACAGAACACTGAAGCTTTCTTT	CASSEALGQNTEAFF
.	many	TRBV24-1	TRBJ1-1	TGTGCCACCAGTCAGGGTAGGAGCACTGAAGCTTTCTTT	CATSQGRSTEAFF